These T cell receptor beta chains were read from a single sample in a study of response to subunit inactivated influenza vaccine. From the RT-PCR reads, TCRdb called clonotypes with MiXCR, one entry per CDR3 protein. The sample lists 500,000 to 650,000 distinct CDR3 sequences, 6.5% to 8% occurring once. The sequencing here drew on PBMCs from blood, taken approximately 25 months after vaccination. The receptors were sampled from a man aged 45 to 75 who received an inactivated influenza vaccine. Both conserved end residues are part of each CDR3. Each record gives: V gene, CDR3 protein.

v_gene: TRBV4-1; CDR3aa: CASSRPGRENYGYTF
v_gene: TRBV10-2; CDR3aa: CASSEARDEQFF
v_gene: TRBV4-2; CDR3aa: CASSHDLRLAQETQYF
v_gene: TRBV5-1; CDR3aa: CASSLFRGNGGYTF
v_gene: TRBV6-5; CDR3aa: CASSYTGRRHEQYF
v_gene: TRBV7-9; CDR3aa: CASSWGEKLFF
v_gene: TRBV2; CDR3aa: CASSPGGNEQFF
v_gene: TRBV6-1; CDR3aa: CASRSQETQYF
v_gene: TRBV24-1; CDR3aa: CATSGDTDTQYF
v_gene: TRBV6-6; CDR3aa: CASSYSTGSAQYF
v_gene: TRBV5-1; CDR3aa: CASSLEGLVHNEQFF
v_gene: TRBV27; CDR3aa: CASKPWTASYEQYF
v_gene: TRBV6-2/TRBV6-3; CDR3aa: CASRNPTATPQETQYF
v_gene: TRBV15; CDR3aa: CATSRSGSTDTQYF
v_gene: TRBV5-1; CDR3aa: CASSTTGQGRFGQYF
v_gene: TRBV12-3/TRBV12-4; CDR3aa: CASSSPPWSGGVEQYF
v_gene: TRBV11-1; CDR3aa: CASSLLPWAGESRETQYF
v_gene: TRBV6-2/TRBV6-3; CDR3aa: CASSWGLAKGDEQFF
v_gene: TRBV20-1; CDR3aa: CSASDRTETQYF
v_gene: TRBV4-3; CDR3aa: CASSRRYQETQYF
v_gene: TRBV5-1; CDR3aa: CASSLDQPPSGIQYF
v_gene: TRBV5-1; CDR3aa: CASSFQTSPDTQYF
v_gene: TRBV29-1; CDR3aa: CSVAAGWDTQYF
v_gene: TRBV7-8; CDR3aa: CASSPRGARSMNTEAFF
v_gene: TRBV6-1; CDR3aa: CASSPGTAGYEQYF
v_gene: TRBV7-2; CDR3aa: CASSSRPRGSSSYEQYF
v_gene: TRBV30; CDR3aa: CAWSVGLGTAEKLFF
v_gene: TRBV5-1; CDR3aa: CASSLGPASGVTDTQYF
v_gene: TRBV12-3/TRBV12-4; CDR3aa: CASSFLPSTEAFF
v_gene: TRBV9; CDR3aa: CASSVEPGQNEKLFF
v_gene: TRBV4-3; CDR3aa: CASSQDNQGRYNEQFF
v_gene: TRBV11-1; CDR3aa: CASSTGLAGGPGSGANVLTF
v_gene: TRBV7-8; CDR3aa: CASSLGDPNNEQFF
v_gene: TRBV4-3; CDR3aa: CASSQDPAVGYEQYF
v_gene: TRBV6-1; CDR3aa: CASNVKTSGTDTQYF